What follows are 8 T cell receptor beta chains derived from one specimen sequenced in a study of early T cells in non-severe SARS-CoV-2 infection (dated by TCRdb to about 2021). The library was made by 5' RACE. The sample was run on a NextSeq 500. TCRdb cleaned the public reads at Q25 with fastp, built clones with MiXCR and kept in-frame beta chains. For every CDR3 protein sequence, its rows merge into one entry that carries the most common genes and DNA. A total of 20,000 to 30,000 distinct CDR3 sequences appear in this sample, more than 4% of them only once. The ten largest clones represent over 9% of the sample. Material for sequencing was whole blood. These receptors were collected from an adult who was a healthcare worker with PCR-confirmed SARS-CoV-2 infection or an uninfected control (not recorded which).

This clonotype appeared many times. V and J are TRBV7-3 and TRBJ2-1, with 8 bases fitting TRBD2. The length of the CDR3 is 15 residues. From germline, CDR1 is SGHTA and CDR2 FQGTGA. V lost 4 bases, J lost 9 bases, and 11 bases stayed unmatched. CDR3 region: CASSSWGTSEGEQFF. In DNA, the CDR3 is TGTGCCAGCAGCTCTTGGGGGACTAGTGAGGGTGAGCAGTTCTTC.

Many counts were recorded for this clonotype. The V gene is TRBV20-1, the J gene TRBJ2-3; 10 positions agree with TRBD2. V dropped 4 bases and J dropped 9; count of bases not matched to a gene: 13. The CDR3 sequence is 15 residues long. Germline V gene lookup returns CDR1 DFQATT and CDR2 SNEGSKA (reference sequence). CDR3 coding DNA: TGCAGTGCTAAACAACTAGCGGGATCGGTGAACACGCAGTATTTT. This codes for CSAKQLAGSVNTQYF.

This clonotype has at least ten counts. This chain links TRBV24-1 with TRBJ1-1; no clear D gene. Germline V gene data show CDR1 as KGHDR and CDR2 as SFDVKD. This CDR3 spans 12 amino acids. Trimming left V 7 bases short and J 0 bases short, with 5 bases between. The CDR3 protein is CATRGVNTEAFF. In nucleotides, the CDR3 is TGTGCCACCAGGGGCGTGAACACTGAAGCTTTCTTT.

V and J are TRBV20-1 and TRBJ1-4, with D unclear. The CDR3 sequence is 11 residues long. CDR1 and CDR2 from the germline V gene are DFQATT and SNEGSKA (reference sequence). CDR3 loop: CSADGYEKLFF. In DNA form, the CDR3 reads TGCAGCGCCGACGGTTATGAAAAACTGTTTTTT.

The genes are TRBV19 and TRBJ1-5; D is possibly TRBD1 (5 bases). CDR3 length: 14 residues. Germline lookup yields CDR1 LNHDA and CDR2 SQIVND (reference sequence). Trimming shortened V by 1 base and J by 3 bases, and 7 bases separated the two germline ends. The DNA of the CDR3 is TGTGCCAGTAGTATAGCTGGGGCCAATCAGCCCCAGCATTTT. Translating gives CASSIAGANQPQHF.

Many counts were recorded for this clonotype. The chain uses TRBV18 and TRBJ2-7, with a tentative D call TRBD2 (5 bases). Germline lookup yields CDR1 KGHSH and CDR2 LQKENI. The CDR3 consists of 17 residues. V shed 2 bases and J shed 3 bases, with 20 bases lying between them. The chain's CDR3 is CASSPGDRGIPIYEQYF. The CDR3 DNA reads as TGTGCCAGCTCACCAGGCGATCGGGGAATTCCCATCTACGAGCAGTACTTC.

This clonotype was seen repeatedly, ten times or more. The J gene is TRBJ2-1, the V gene TRBV7-3, with TRBD2 matching over 8 bases. Germline V gene data show CDR1 as SGHTA and CDR2 as FQGTGA. The V and J ends lost 0 bases and 7 bases, in that order; junction bases with no gene match: 8. The CDR3 covers 16 residues. CDR3 in amino acids: CASSLTGGTRLNEQFF. CDR3 DNA: TGTGCCAGCAGCTTAACGGGTGGGACTAGACTAAATGAGCAGTTCTTC. Combining the CDR3 with reference TRBV7-3 and TRBJ2-1 gives the whole variable domain GAGVSQTPSNKVTEKGKYVELRCDPISGHTALYWYRQSLGQGPEFLIYFQGTGAADDSGLPNDRFFAVRPEGSVSTLKIQRTERGDSAVYLCASSLTGGTRLNEQFFGPGTRLTVL.

This clonotype showed up many times. The chain joins TRBV7-2 to TRBJ2-7; TRBD2 matches 12 bases. The V and J ends lost 5 bases and 2 bases, in that order; junction bases with no gene match: 4. This CDR3 region has 15 residues. Germline loops: CDR1 SGHTA, CDR2 FQGNSA. In DNA form, the CDR3 reads TGTGCCAGCAGCGAGAGGACTAGCGGGACCTACGAGCAGTACTTC. The encoded protein is CASSERTSGTYEQYF.